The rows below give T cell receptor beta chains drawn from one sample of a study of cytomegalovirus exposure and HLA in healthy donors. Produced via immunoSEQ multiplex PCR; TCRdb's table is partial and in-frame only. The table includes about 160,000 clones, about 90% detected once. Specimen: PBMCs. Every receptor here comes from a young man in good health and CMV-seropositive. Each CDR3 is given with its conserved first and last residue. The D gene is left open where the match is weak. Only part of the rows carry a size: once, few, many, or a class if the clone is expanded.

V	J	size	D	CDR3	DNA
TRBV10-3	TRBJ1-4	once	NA	CAISELQGNGEKLFF	TGTGCCATCAGTGAGCTCCAGGGGAATGGTGAAAAACTGTTTTTT
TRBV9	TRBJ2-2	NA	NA	CASSVGVRKNTGELFF	TGTGCCAGCAGCGTAGGGGTCAGGAAGAACACCGGGGAGCTGTTTTTT
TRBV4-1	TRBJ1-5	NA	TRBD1	CASSQRDRDNQPQHF	TGCGCCAGCAGCCAAAGGGACAGGGACAATCAGCCCCAGCATTTT
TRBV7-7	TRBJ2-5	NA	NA	CASSLSPGGQETQYF	TGTGCTAGCAGCTTATCGCCCGGAGGGCAAGAGACCCAGTACTTC
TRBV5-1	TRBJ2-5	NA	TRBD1	CASRRTGGTTETQYF	TGCGCCAGCAGGAGGACAGGGGGAACCACAGAGACCCAGTACTTC
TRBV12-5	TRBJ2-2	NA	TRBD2	CASGRGTSRDGELFF	TGTGCTAGTGGCCGCGGGACTAGTCGGGACGGGGAGCTGTTTTTT
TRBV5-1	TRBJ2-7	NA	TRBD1	CASNPGALGQRAYEQYF	TGCGCCAGCAACCCTGGCGCACTGGGACAGCGAGCCTACGAGCAGTACTTC
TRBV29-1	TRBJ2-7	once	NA	CSGRDGYEQYF	TGCAGCGGGAGGGACGGATACGAGCAGTACTTC
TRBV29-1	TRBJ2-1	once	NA	CSVVMRTSYNEQFF	TGCAGCGTTGTAATGCGAACTTCCTACAATGAGCAGTTCTTC
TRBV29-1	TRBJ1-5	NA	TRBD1	CSVPGQGDQPQHF	TGCAGCGTCCCGGGACAGGGGGATCAGCCCCAGCATTTT
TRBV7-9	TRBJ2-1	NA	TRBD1	CASSLATGQGIYDNEQFF	TGTGCCAGCAGCTTAGCAACGGGACAGGGGATTTATGACAATGAGCAGTTCTTC
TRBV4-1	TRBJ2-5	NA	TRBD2	CASSQDPTRVSSGTRETQYF	TGCGCCAGCAGCCAAGATCCTACGAGGGTGTCTAGCGGAACCAGAGAGACCCAGTACTTC
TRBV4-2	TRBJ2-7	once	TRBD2	CASSQVTSGMSSYEQYF	TGTGCCAGCAGCCAAGTAACTAGCGGGATGAGCTCCTACGAGCAGTACTTC
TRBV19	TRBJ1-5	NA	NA	CASTISAGAYQPQHF	TGTGCCAGTACCATTTCCGCGGGGGCATATCAGCCCCAGCATTTT
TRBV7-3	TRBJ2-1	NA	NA	CASSFGGGPQSLNEQFF	TGTGCCAGCAGCTTTGGGGGGGGGCCCCAAAGCCTCAATGAGCAGTTCTTC
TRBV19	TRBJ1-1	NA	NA	CASSRGLRSQWEQGRDTEAFF	TGTGCCAGTAGTAGAGGTTTGAGGAGTCAATGGGAGCAGGGGAGGGACACTGAAGCTTTCTTT
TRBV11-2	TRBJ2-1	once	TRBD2	CASSPSRLAGALNEQFF	TGTGCCAGCAGCCCCTCCCGGCTAGCGGGAGCTCTCAATGAGCAGTTCTTC
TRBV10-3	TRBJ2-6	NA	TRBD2	CAISDPLRTSSHSGANVLTF	TGTGCCATCAGTGACCCATTACGGACTAGCAGTCACTCTGGGGCCAACGTCCTGACTTTC
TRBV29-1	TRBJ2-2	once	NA	CSVVDGLRRNTGELFF	TGCAGCGTTGTTGACGGACTACGAAGGAACACCGGGGAGCTGTTTTTT
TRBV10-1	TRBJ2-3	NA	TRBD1	CASIRDRTYHTQYF	TGCGCCAGCATCCGGGACAGGACCTACCATACGCAGTATTTT
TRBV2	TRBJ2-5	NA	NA	CASSLQLSPQETQYF	TGTGCCAGCAGTTTACAGCTTTCTCCACAAGAGACCCAGTACTTC
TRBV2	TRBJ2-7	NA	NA	CASSRNLPYEQYF	TGTGCCTCCTCGCGGAACTTGCCCTACGAGCAGTACTTC
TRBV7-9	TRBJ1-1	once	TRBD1	CASSLGRTGDEAFF	TGTGCCAGCAGCTTAGGACGGACAGGGGATGAAGCTTTCTTT
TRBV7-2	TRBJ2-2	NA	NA	CASSLELAYTGELFF	TGTGCCAGCAGCTTAGAACTAGCTTACACCGGGGAGCTGTTTTTT
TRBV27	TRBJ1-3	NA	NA	CATASRGGNTIYF	TGTGCCACCGCTAGCCGGGGTGGAAACACCATATATTTT
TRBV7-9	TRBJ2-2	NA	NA	CASSFALASSGELFF	TGTGCCAGCAGCTTCGCACTAGCAAGTTCCGGGGAGCTGTTTTTT
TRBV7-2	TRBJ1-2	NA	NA	CASTRGGVYGYTF	TGTGCCAGCACCCGGGGGGGGGTCTATGGCTACACCTTC
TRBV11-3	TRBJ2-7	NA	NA	CASSHHRLSSYEQYF	TGTGCCAGCAGCCACCACAGGTTATCCTCCTACGAGCAGTACTTC
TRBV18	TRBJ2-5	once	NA	CASSPVGRGETQYF	TGTGCCAGCTCACCAGTTGGTAGGGGAGAGACCCAGTACTTC
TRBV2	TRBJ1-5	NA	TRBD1	CASTGTGYSNQPQHF	TGTGCCAGCACCGGGACAGGGTATAGCAATCAGCCCCAGCATTTT
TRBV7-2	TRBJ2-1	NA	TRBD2	CASSLRRGMVWNEQFF	TGTGCCAGCAGCTTGAGGCGGGGGATGGTTTGGAATGAGCAGTTCTTC